What follows is one T cell receptor beta chain and its context. As yet, its antigen is unknown. Each of the donors was a healthy bone marrow donor. The sample is drawn from a study of cytomegalovirus exposure and HLA in healthy donors. Study-wide findings and caveats: A link between a missense DCLRE1C variant and TCR beta V- and J-gene trimming emerged from a later analysis. Available immune exposure information covered CMV serostatus only. Among the CMV-associated chains, three were confirmed in vitro as specific for CMV antigens.

Primers included in the PCR were 60 Vbeta and 13 Jbeta primers. Some clones are missing from TCRdb's copy, which holds only in-frame ones; the method was immunoSEQ multiplex PCR. Its clone listing holds about 210,000 clones. In germline, CDR1 is SEHNR, CDR2 FQNEAQ (reference sequence). V lost 6 bases and J lost 5, with 13 bases in between. The CDR3 totals 13 residues. Material for sequencing was PBMCs. This receptor was taken from a woman in her twenties or thirties in good health and CMV-seropositive. The rearrangement joins TRBV7-9 to TRBJ2-5; D perhaps matches TRBD2 (7 bases). CDR3: CASSSGGLETQYF. The CDR3 DNA reads TGTGCCAGCAGTTCCGGGGGGCTGGAGACCCAGTACTTC. Variable domain in full (rest from reference TRBV7-9 and TRBJ2-5): DTGVSQNPRHKITKRGQNVTFRCDPISEHNRLYWYRQTLGQGPEFLTYFQNEAQLEKSRLLSDRFSAERPKGSFSTLEIQRTEQGDSAMYLCASSSGGLETQYFGPGTRLLVL.